The 30 T cell receptor beta chains given below trace back to one sample, sequenced in a study of OX40 agonist ivuxolimab in advanced cancers. The library came from the immunoSEQ multiplex PCR assay. Entries here come from immuneACCESS through TCRdb and include only in-frame sequences with V and J called. Some clones fail to appear in such tables; in the studies checked, an unresolved V gene covers under half of the shortfall, and the cause of the remainder is unknown. The sample table contains about 62,000 clones; only one count was recorded for around 90% of them. The biggest ten clones account for about 5% of the sample. The sequenced sample was CD4+ or CD8+ T cells sorted from blood, obtained in a trial of the OX40 agonist ivuxolimab. The receptors stem from an adult with an advanced solid tumor such as melanoma, head and neck, liver or kidney cancer.

This clone was observed a single time. V is TRBV5-1 and J is TRBJ2-5; 7 bases map to TRBD2. This CDR3 spans 16 amino acids. Looked up from germline, CDR1 is SGHRS and CDR2 is YFSETQ. V lost 4 bases and J lost 1; bases outside the gene matches: 10. This chain's CDR3 is CASSPRPGGSQETQYF. CDR3 DNA sequence: TGCGCCAGCAGCCCTAGGCCGGGGGGAAGCCAAGAGACCCAGTACTTC. Filled out from reference TRBV5-1 and TRBJ2-5, the complete variable domain reads KAGVTQTPRYLIKTRGQQVTLSCSPISGHRSVSWYQQTPGQGLQFLFEYFSETQRNKGNFPGRFSGRQFSNSRSEMNVSTLELGDSALYLCASSPRPGGSQETQYFGPGTRLLVL.

CDR3 nucleotide sequence: TGTGCCAGCGTCTTAAAAGGCGGTACGCATGAGCAGTTCTTC. It translates to CASVLKGGTHEQFF. The chain joins TRBV27 to TRBJ2-1; D is ambiguous. V was trimmed by 8 bases and J by 8 bases, leaving 19 bases between them. Looked up from germline, CDR1 is MNHEY and CDR2 is SMNVEV (reference sequence). The CDR3 contains 14 residues.

The chain has TRBV7-9 and TRBJ1-6; no clear D gene. Germline-derived CDR1 and CDR2 are SEHNR and FQNEAQ (reference sequence). Trimming left V 1 base short and J 6 bases short, with 10 bases between. This CDR3 has 15 residues. The CDR3 here is CASSLGVGFNSPLHF. CDR3 sequence (DNA): TGTGCCAGCAGCTTAGGGGTAGGGTTTAATTCACCCCTCCACTTT.

This clone was seen a handful of times. The chain recombines TRBV2 with TRBJ2-5; D is perhaps TRBD1 (6 bases). The CDR3 covers 13 residues. Germline lookup yields CDR1 SNHLY and CDR2 FYNNEI. V shed 4 bases and J shed 10 bases, with 16 bases lying between them. The CDR3 loop is CASSGSRGWDQYF. In nucleotides, the CDR3 is TGTGCCAGCAGTGGAAGCAGGGGCTGGGACCAGTACTTC.

The chain carries TRBV9 and TRBJ1-4, with D possibly TRBD1 on 6 matching bases. Trimming cost V 0 bases and J 8 bases, with 11 bases left between them. This CDR3 region has 14 residues. Germline-derived CDR1 and CDR2 are SGDLS and YYNGEE. Here the CDR3 DNA reads TGTGCCAGCAGCGTAGCAGGGGTACAGGAAAAACTGTTTTTT. The encoded protein is CASSVAGVQEKLFF.

The chain couples TRBV7-2 to TRBJ1-3; 7 nucleotides line up with TRBD1. The CDR3 sequence is 15 residues long. The germline gives CDR1 SGHTA, CDR2 FQGNSA. With 5 bases clipped from V and 0 bases from J, the junction kept 4 bases outside the gene matches. CDR3 DNA sequence: TGTGCCAGCAGCCCCGACAGGGTCTCTGGAAACACCATATATTTT. Protein sequence: CASSPDRVSGNTIYF. Full variable domain (outside the CDR3, taken from reference TRBV7-2 and TRBJ1-3): GAGVSQSPSNKVTEKGKDVELRCDPISGHTALYWYRQSLGQGLEFLIYFQGNSAPDKSGLPSDRFSAERTGGSVSTLTIQRTQQEDSAVYLCASSPDRVSGNTIYFGEGSWLTVV.

V is TRBV2 and J is TRBJ1-2; no firm D call. The germline CDR1 and CDR2 sequences are SNHLY and FYNNEI. Trimming stripped 2 bases from V and 3 bases from J, with 13 bases between. The CDR3 sequence is 15 residues long. The CDR3, as DNA: TGTGCCAGCAGTGAATCCGGCAGCTCCTACTATGGCTACACCTTC. Its protein is CASSESGSSYYGYTF. Together with reference TRBV2 and TRBJ1-2, the CDR3 gives the full variable domain: EPEVTQTPSHQVTQMGQEVILRCVPISNHLYFYWYRQILGQKVEFLVSFYNNEISEKSEIFDDQFSVERPDGSNFTLKIRSTKLEDSAMYFCASSESGSSYYGYTFGSGTRLTVV.

The chain combines TRBV11-2 with TRBJ1-1; TRBD1 is a possible D gene (5 bases). Between the trimmed V and J ends, which lost 3 bases and 1 base, there was a span of 6 bases. The CDR3 spans 13 residues. The V gene's germline CDR1 is SGHAT and CDR2 FQNNGV. The CDR3 reads CASSFQGNTEAFF. The CDR3 coding sequence is TGTGCCAGCAGCTTCCAGGGGAACACTGAAGCTTTCTTT.

V usage is TRBV12-2 and J usage is TRBJ2-5; the D segment call TRBD2 is taken from the table without a DNA check. TRBV12-2 is listed as a pseudogene. This CDR3 spans 15 amino acids. The CDR3 loop reads CASRSPGTSQETQYF. CDR3 bases: TGTGCAAGTCGCTCTCCCGGGACTTCACAAGAGACCCAGTACTTC.

The CDR3 protein is CASAEGASQPQHF. CDR3 in DNA: TGTGCCAGTGCGGAGGGGGCGAGTCAGCCCCAGCATTTT. The rearrangement links TRBV6-6 to TRBJ1-5; 7 nucleotides match TRBD1. The CDR3 contains 13 residues. Germline V gene lookup returns CDR1 MNHNY and CDR2 SVGAGI (reference sequence). J lost 6 bases, V lost 9 bases, and 8 bases had no gene match.

CDR3 amino acids: CASSLNGATPSQNTEAFF. As DNA, the CDR3 is TGTGCCAGCAGCTTAAATGGGGCTACTCCCTCTCAGAACACTGAAGCTTTCTTT. This rearrangement joins TRBV7-2 to TRBJ1-1; weak D call: TRBD1 (5 bases). The CDR3 covers 18 residues. Trimming removed 2 bases at V and 1 base at J, with 20 bases between. CDR1 and CDR2 (germline): SGHTA, FQGNSA.

The chain combines TRBV14 with TRBJ2-1; TRBD2 aligns across 8 bases. The trim removed 4 bases at V and 4 bases at J, leaving 6 bases unmatched. Germline assignment: CDR1 SGHDN and CDR2 FVKESK. The CDR3 covers 15 residues. The CDR3 region has the DNA TGTGCCAGCAGCCCCCTAGCGGGTCTATACAATGAGCAGTTCTTC. Translation: CASSPLAGLYNEQFF.

The chain links TRBV6-5 to TRBJ1-2; D gene ambiguous. Germline CDR1 reads MNHEY; CDR2 reads SVGAGI. CDR3 length equals 10 residues. V lost 5 bases, J lost 9 bases, and 7 bases lay in between. CDR3: CASSDTSYTF. In DNA, the CDR3 is TGTGCCAGCAGTGACACCAGCTACACCTTC.

This clone showed up just once. The J gene is TRBJ1-2, the V gene TRBV28, with D possibly TRBD1 on 6 matching bases. Germline loops: CDR1 MDHEN, CDR2 SYDVKM. The CDR3 is 17 amino acids. Trimming shortened V by 3 bases and J by 0 bases, and 17 bases separated the two germline ends. CDR3 sequence (DNA): TGTGCCAGCAGTTTGGGGGCGGTAGGCCCAGCTAACTATGGCTACACCTTC. The encoded protein is CASSLGAVGPANYGYTF.

CDR3: CATSIDRANYGYTF. The CDR3 DNA sequence: TGTGCCACCAGCATTGACAGAGCTAACTATGGCTACACCTTC. The chain recombines TRBV15 with TRBJ1-2, with D possibly matching TRBD1 (5 bases). CDR3 size: 14 residues. The ends were cut back, 4 bases at V and 0 bases at J, with 9 bases in the middle. Looked up from germline, CDR1 is LNHNV and CDR2 is YYDKDF (reference sequence).

V is TRBV15 and J is TRBJ2-2; D might be TRBD1 or TRBD2, each matching 6 bases. CDR3 length: 15 residues. Germline CDR1 reads LNHNV; CDR2 reads YYDKDF (reference sequence). V dropped 5 bases and J dropped 2 bases, with 12 bases sitting between them. The DNA of the CDR3 is TGTGCCACCAGCCGAGGAGGGGGAAACACCGGGGAGCTGTTTTTT. It translates to CATSRGGGNTGELFF. Together with reference TRBV15 and TRBJ2-2, the CDR3 gives the full variable domain: DAMVIQNPRYQVTQFGKPVTLSCSQTLNHNVMYWYQQKSSQAPKLLFHYYDKDFNNEADTPDNFQSRRPNTSFCFLDIRSPGLGDTAMYLCATSRGGGNTGELFFGEGSRLTVL.

This sequence joins TRBV2 and TRBJ2-3, with D uncertain. The ends were cut back, 7 bases at V and 1 base at J, with 12 bases in the middle. The V gene's germline CDR1 is SNHLY and CDR2 FYNNEI. The CDR3 totals 14 residues. The CDR3 spells CASMTLRGTDTQYF. CDR3 in DNA: TGTGCCAGCATGACCTTAAGAGGCACAGATACGCAGTATTTT.

The rearrangement links TRBV28 to TRBJ1-3, with D hard to call. The CDR3 covers 11 residues. V lost 6 bases, J lost 10 bases, and 10 bases lay in between. Germline CDR1 is MDHEN and CDR2 is SYDVKM. The CDR3 sequence is CASRAEGTIYF. The CDR3 DNA reads TGTGCCAGCAGGGCGGAGGGAACCATATATTTT.

The chain is built from TRBV29-1 and TRBJ2-7, with TRBD2 matching over 9 bases. The CDR3 consists of 12 residues. CDR1 is SQVTM, CDR2 ANQGSEA, per germline. Germline trimming cut 6 bases from V and 6 bases from J; bases unmatched to any gene: 6. The CDR3 loop is CSVGSGSGEQYF. The CDR3 DNA is TGCAGCGTGGGTAGCGGGAGTGGCGAGCAGTACTTC.

The J gene is TRBJ1-2, the V gene TRBV28; tentative D call: TRBD1 (5 bases). Germline V CDR1 and CDR2: MDHEN, SYDVKM. The CDR3 is 14 residues long. Trimming pared 6 bases from V and 0 bases from J, leaving 11 bases between. CDR3 nucleotide sequence: TGTGCCAGCAGGTCGTCGGGGCCTAACTATGGCTACACCTTC. The encoded protein is CASRSSGPNYGYTF.

The chain links TRBV5-1 to TRBJ2-1; 9 bases match TRBD2. The CDR3 spans 15 residues. Trimming cost V 4 bases and J 8 bases; bases outside gene matches: 10. Per the germline V gene, CDR1 is SGHRS and CDR2 is YFSETQ. CDR3: CASSQSGGHFDEQFF. CDR3 nucleotide sequence: TGCGCCAGCAGCCAAAGCGGGGGGCATTTCGATGAGCAGTTCTTC.

CDR3 residues: CASSFSDGPYEQYF. The CDR3 nucleotides read TGTGCCAGCAGTTTCAGTGACGGACCTTACGAGCAGTACTTC. This sequence joins TRBV28 and TRBJ2-7; no clear D gene. This CDR3 is 14 amino acids long. Germline-derived CDR1 and CDR2 are MDHEN and SYDVKM. The V end lost 3 bases, the J end lost 4 bases, and 13 bases lay between the germline ends.

This clone was detected once. The chain combines TRBV5-4 with TRBJ2-7, with 10 nucleotides matching TRBD2. Germline CDR1 reads SGHNT; CDR2 reads YYREEE (reference sequence). The CDR3 is made up of 14 amino acids. The J segment lost 3 bases and the V segment lost 4 bases, leaving 4 bases of the junction unmatched. CDR3 residues: CASSASGSIYEQYF. The CDR3 bases are TGTGCCAGCAGCGCTAGCGGGAGTATCTACGAGCAGTACTTC.

The chain couples TRBV5-1 to TRBJ2-4; D might be TRBD1 (6 bases). CDR3 length equals 13 residues. Germline V gene lookup returns CDR1 SGHRS and CDR2 YFSETQ. V was trimmed by 4 bases and J by 8 bases, leaving 13 bases between them. CDR3 sequence: CASSIQGEDIQYF. CDR3 nucleotides: TGCGCCAGCAGCATACAGGGAGAGGACATTCAGTACTTC.

The V and J genes are TRBV7-9 and TRBJ1-5; 7 bases match TRBD1. This CDR3 spans 13 amino acids. CDR1 and CDR2 (germline): SEHNR, FQNEAQ (reference sequence). The ends lost 5 bases at V and 5 bases at J; junction bases unmatched: 3. The CDR3, as DNA: TGTGCCAGCAGCCCCACAGGGGATCAGCCCCAGCATTTT. Protein sequence: CASSPTGDQPQHF. Full variable domain (rest looked up from reference TRBV7-9 and TRBJ1-5): DTGVSQNPRHKITKRGQNVTFRCDPISEHNRLYWYRQTLGQGPEFLTYFQNEAQLEKSRLLSDRFSAERPKGSFSTLEIQRTEQGDSAMYLCASSPTGDQPQHFGDGTRLSIL.

This clone was seen a single time. The chain recombines TRBV10-1 with TRBJ1-1; no firm D call. This CDR3 comprises 14 residues. Deletions cut 5 bases from V and 0 bases from J, with 10 bases between. Per germline, CDR1 WNHNN and CDR2 SYGVQD (reference sequence). DNA of the CDR3: TGCGCCAGCAGTCCTAACGGGATGAACACTGAAGCTTTCTTT. Its translation is CASSPNGMNTEAFF.

This clone was seen only once. This chain links TRBV7-2 with TRBJ1-2; 9 bases map to TRBD1. The germline CDR1 and CDR2 sequences are SGHTA and FQGNSA. The trim removed 9 bases at V and 8 bases at J, leaving 13 bases unmatched. This CDR3 is built from 14 residues. The CDR3 here is CARSPGTGRGGYTF. In DNA form, the CDR3 reads TGTGCCAGATCTCCCGGGACAGGGAGAGGGGGCTACACCTTC.

The rearrangement uses TRBV18 and TRBJ2-5; D possibly corresponds to TRBD2 (6 bases). The CDR3 has 15 residues. The V gene lost 1 base and the J gene lost 4 bases, with 13 bases spanning the gap. In germline, CDR1 is KGHSH, CDR2 LQKENI. This CDR3 is CASSPLEGARETQYF. The CDR3 DNA reads as TGTGCCAGCTCACCACTGGAGGGAGCGAGAGAGACCCAGTACTTC.

The rearrangement links TRBV9 to TRBJ1-1, with D uncertain. Germline V gives CDR1 SGDLS, CDR2 YYNGEE. The CDR3 spans 15 residues. Between the trimmed V and J ends, which lost 1 base and 2 bases, there was a span of 12 bases. Here the CDR3 reads CASSVFRQTNTEAFF. CDR3 DNA: TGTGCCAGCAGCGTATTTAGGCAGACAAACACTGAAGCTTTCTTT.

To note about this clone: Other DNA sequences in the sample encode the same CDR3. This sequence joins TRBV10-3 and TRBJ1-1; 8 bases fit TRBD1. Germline values: CDR1 ENHRY, CDR2 SYGVKD. V was clipped by 2 bases and J by 1 base; unmatched bases: 0. The CDR3 has 14 residues. The CDR3: CAISEGTGNTEAFF. The CDR3 nucleotides are TGTGCCATCAGTGAGGGGACAGGGAACACTGAAGCTTTCTTT.